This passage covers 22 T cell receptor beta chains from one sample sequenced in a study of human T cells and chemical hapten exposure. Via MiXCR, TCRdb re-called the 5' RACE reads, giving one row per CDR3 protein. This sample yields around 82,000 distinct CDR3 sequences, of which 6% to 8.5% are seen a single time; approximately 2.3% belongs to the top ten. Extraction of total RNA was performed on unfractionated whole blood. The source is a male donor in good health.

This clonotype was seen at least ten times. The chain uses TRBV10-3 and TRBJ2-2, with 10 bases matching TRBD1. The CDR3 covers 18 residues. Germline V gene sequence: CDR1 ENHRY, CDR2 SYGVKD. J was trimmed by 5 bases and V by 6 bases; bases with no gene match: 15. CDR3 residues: CAIRKDRGDVVSTGELFF. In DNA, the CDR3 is TGTGCCATCAGGAAGGACAGGGGGGACGTGGTCTCAACCGGGGAGCTGTTTTTT.

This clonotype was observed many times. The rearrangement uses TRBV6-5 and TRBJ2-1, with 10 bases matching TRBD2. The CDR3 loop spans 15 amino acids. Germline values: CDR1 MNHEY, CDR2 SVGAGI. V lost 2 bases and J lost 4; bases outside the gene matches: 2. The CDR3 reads CASSYLAGVYNEQFF. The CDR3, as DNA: TGTGCCAGCAGTTACCTAGCGGGAGTATACAATGAGCAGTTCTTC.

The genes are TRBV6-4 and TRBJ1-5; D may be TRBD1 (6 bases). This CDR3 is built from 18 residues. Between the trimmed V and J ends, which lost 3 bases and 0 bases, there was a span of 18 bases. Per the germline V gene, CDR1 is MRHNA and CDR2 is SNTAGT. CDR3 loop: CASSEIGGPLYSNQPQHF. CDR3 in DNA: TGTGCCAGCAGTGAAATTGGGGGGCCGTTGTATAGCAATCAGCCCCAGCATTTT.

The CDR3 nucleotides are TGTGCCAGCAGCCCGGCCGGGACAGGGGATAATTCACCCCTCCACTTT. Translating it yields CASSPAGTGDNSPLHF. V is TRBV11-2 and J is TRBJ1-6, with 10 positions matching TRBD1. The germline gives CDR1 SGHAT, CDR2 FQNNGV. Trimming removed 5 bases from V and 5 bases from J; junction bases left unmatched: 6. The CDR3 covers 16 residues.

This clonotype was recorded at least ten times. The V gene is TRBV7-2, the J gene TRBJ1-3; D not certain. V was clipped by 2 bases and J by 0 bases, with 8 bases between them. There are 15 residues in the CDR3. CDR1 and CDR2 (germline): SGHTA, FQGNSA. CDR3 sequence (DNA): TGTGCCAGCAGCTTACGGGCTTCCTCTGGAAACACCATATATTTT. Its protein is CASSLRASSGNTIYF.

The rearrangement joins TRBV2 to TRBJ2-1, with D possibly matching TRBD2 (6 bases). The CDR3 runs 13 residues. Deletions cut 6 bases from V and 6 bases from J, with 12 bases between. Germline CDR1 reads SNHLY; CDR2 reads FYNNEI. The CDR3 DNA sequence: TGTGCCAGCAGAAGACTAGGGGTCAATGAGCAGTTCTTC. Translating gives CASRRLGVNEQFF.

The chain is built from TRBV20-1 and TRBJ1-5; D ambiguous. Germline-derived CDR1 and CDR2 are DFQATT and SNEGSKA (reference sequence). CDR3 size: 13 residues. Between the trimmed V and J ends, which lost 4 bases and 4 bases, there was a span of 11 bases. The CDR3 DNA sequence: TGCAGTGCTAATGGGGTCGCTAATCAGCCCCAGCATTTT. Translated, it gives CSANGVANQPQHF.

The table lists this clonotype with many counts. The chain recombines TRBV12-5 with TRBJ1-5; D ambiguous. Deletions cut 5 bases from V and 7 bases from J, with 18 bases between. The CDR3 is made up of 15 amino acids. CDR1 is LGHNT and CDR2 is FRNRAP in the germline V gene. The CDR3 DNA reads TGTGCTAGTGGTCTAACGGGGATGGTAAGGCAGCCCCAGCATTTT. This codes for CASGLTGMVRQPQHF. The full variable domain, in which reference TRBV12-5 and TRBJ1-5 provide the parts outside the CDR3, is DARVTQTPRHKVTEMGQEVTMRCQPILGHNTVFWYRQTMMQGLELLAYFRNRAPLDDSGMPKDRFSAEMPDATLATLKIQPSEPRDSAVYFCASGLTGMVRQPQHFGDGTRLSIL.

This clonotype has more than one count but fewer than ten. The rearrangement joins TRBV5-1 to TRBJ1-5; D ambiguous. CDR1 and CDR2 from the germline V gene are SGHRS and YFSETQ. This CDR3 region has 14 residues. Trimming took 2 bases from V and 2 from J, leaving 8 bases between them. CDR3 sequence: CASSFDGGNQPQHF. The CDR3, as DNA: TGCGCCAGCAGCTTCGATGGGGGCAATCAGCCCCAGCATTTT.

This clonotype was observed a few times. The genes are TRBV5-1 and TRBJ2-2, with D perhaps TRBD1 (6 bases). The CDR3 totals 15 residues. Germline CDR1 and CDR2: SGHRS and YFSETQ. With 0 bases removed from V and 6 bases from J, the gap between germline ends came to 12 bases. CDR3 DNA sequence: TGCGCCAGCAGCTTGGGCCAGGGGATAGCCGGGGAGCTGTTTTTT. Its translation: CASSLGQGIAGELFF. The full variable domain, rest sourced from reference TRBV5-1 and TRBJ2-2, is KAGVTQTPRYLIKTRGQQVTLSCSPISGHRSVSWYQQTPGQGLQFLFEYFSETQRNKGNFPGRFSGRQFSNSRSEMNVSTLELGDSALYLCASSLGQGIAGELFFGEGSRLTVL.

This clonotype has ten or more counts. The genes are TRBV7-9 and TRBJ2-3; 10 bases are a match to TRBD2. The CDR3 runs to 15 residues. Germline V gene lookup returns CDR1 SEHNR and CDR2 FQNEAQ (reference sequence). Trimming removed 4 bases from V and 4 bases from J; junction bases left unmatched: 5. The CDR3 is CASSSSGGAADTQYF. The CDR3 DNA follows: TGTGCCAGCAGCTCCAGCGGGGGGGCCGCAGATACGCAGTATTTT.

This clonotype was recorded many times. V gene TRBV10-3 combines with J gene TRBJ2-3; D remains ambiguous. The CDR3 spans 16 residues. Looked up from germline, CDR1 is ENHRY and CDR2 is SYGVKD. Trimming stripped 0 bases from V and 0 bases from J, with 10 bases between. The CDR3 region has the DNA TGTGCCATCAGTGAGTCTGAGCGTCCTAGCACAGATACGCAGTATTTT. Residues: CAISESERPSTDTQYF.

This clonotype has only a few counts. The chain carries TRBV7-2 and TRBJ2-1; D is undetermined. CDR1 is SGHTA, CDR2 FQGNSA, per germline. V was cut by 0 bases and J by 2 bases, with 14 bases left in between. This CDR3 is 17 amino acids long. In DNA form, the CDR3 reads TGTGCCAGCAGCTTAGCGACGTCAACAAGTCCCTACAATGAGCAGTTCTTC. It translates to CASSLATSTSPYNEQFF. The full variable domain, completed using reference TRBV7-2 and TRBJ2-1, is GAGVSQSPSNKVTEKGKDVELRCDPISGHTALYWYRQSLGQGLEFLIYFQGNSAPDKSGLPSDRFSAERTGGSVSTLTIQRTQQEDSAVYLCASSLATSTSPYNEQFFGPGTRLTVL.

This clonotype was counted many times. CDR3 loop: CASSSSTGMLDEQYF. The CDR3 DNA follows: TGTGCCAGCAGTTCATCGACCGGGATGCTGGACGAGCAGTACTTC. The rearrangement uses TRBV12-3 or TRBV12-4 and TRBJ2-7; possible D gene TRBD2, 5 bases. V was shortened by 4 bases and J by 5 bases, with 18 bases between the two germline ends. The CDR3 contains 15 residues.

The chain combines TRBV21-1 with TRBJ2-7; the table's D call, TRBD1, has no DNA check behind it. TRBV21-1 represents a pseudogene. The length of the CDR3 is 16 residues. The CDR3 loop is CASSPERWQQGYEQYF. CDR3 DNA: TGTGCCAGCAGCCCTGAACGGTGGCAGCAGGGCTACGAGCAGTACTTC.

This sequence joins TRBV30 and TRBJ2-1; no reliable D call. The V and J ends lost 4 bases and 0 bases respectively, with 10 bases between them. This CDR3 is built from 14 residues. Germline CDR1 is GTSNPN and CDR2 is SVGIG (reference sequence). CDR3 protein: CAWKEWSSYNEQFF. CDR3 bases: TGTGCCTGGAAAGAGTGGAGCTCCTACAATGAGCAGTTCTTC.

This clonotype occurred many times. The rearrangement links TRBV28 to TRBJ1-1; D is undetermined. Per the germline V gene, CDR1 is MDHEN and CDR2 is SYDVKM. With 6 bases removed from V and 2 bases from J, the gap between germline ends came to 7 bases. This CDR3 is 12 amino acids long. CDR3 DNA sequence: TGTGCCAGCAGGGGGATAAACACTGAAGCTTTCTTT. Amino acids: CASRGINTEAFF.

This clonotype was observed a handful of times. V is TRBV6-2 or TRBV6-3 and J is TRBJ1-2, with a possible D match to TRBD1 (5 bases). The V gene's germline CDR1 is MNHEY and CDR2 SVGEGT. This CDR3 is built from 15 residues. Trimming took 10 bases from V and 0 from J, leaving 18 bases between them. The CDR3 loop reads CATAVGVGANYGYTF. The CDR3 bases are TGTGCCACCGCGGTCGGTGTGGGGGCTAACTATGGCTACACCTTC.

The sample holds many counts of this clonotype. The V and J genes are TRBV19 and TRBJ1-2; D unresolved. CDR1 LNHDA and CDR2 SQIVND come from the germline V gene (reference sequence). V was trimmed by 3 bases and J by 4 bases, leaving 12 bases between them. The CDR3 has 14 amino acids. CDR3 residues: CASSINEISYGYTF. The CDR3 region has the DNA TGTGCCAGTAGTATCAACGAGATCTCCTATGGCTACACCTTC.

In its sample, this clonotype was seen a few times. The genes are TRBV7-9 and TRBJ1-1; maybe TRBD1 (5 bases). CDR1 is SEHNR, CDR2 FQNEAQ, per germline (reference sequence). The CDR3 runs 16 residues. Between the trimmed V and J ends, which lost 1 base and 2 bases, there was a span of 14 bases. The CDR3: CASSLGEGTENTEAFF. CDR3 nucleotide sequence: TGTGCCAGCAGCTTAGGCGAGGGGACCGAAAACACTGAAGCTTTCTTT. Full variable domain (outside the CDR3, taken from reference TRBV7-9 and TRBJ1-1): DTGVSQNPRHKITKRGQNVTFRCDPISEHNRLYWYRQTLGQGPEFLTYFQNEAQLEKSRLLSDRFSAERPKGSFSTLEIQRTEQGDSAMYLCASSLGEGTENTEAFFGQGTRLTVV.

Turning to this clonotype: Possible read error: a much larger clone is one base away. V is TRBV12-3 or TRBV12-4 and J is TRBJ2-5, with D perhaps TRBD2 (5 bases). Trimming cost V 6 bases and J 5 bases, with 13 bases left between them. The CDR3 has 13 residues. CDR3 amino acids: CASRKTGGETQYF. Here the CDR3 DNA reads TGTGCCAGCAGGAAAACGGGCGGGGAGACCCAGTACTTC.

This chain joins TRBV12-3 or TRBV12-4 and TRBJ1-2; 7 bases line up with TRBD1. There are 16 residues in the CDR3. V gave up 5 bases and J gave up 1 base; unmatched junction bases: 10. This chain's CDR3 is CASSKPGTAINYGYTF. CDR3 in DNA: TGTGCCAGCAGTAAACCCGGGACAGCCATTAACTATGGCTACACCTTC.